The 20 T cell receptor beta chains listed next were all sequenced from one sample in a study of long-term antiretroviral therapy in people with HIV. Survey-level immunoSEQ v3.0 assays were run. Clones were read by immunoSEQ multiplex PCR, and TCRdb kept only the in-frame ones, dropping some. The table includes 25,000 to 35,000 clones, 80% detected once. Here the sequenced sample was unsorted PBMCs, taken 0.3 years after starting antiretroviral therapy. Every receptor here comes from a man aged 40-49 years with HIV.

This clone has just one count. The rearrangement links TRBV6-6 to TRBJ2-7; possible D gene TRBD1, 5 bases. Germline CDR1 reads MNHNY; CDR2 reads SVGAGI (reference sequence). This CDR3 is built from 14 residues. In DNA, the CDR3 is TGTGCTACCGGATTAGGGGCCCCCTCCTACGAGCAGTACTTC. Its translation: CATGLGAPSYEQYF.

The V and J genes are TRBV2 and TRBJ1-1, with D possibly being TRBD1 (6 bases). Trimming took off 5 bases at V and 11 bases at J, with 18 bases between the two ends. The germline V gene has CDR1 SNHLY and CDR2 FYNNEI. CDR3 length equals 13 residues. This chain's CDR3 is CASSTRGRLSAFF. The CDR3 region has the DNA TGTGCCAGCAGTACCAGGGGCCGGTTGTCGGCTTTCTTT.

The CDR3 region is CASSFGRSGANVLTF. The CDR3 nucleotides are TGTGCCAGCAGCTTCGGTCGGTCTGGGGCCAACGTCCTGACTTTC. The chain uses TRBV7-2 and TRBJ2-6; no reliable D call. Germline V CDR1 and CDR2: SGHTA, FQGNSA. The CDR3 covers 15 residues. V gave up 3 bases and J gave up 1 base, with 7 bases separating them.

This clone was found a few times. The rearrangement links TRBV19 to TRBJ1-5; possible D gene TRBD1, 6 bases. Germline lookup yields CDR1 LNHDA and CDR2 SQIVND (reference sequence). Between the trimmed V and J ends, which lost 3 bases and 0 bases, there was a span of 9 bases. The CDR3 spans 15 residues. The CDR3 sequence: CASSIGQHSNQPQHF. The CDR3 coding sequence is TGTGCCAGTAGTATTGGACAGCATAGCAATCAGCCCCAGCATTTT.

This clone was counted between two and nine times. The V and J genes are TRBV18 and TRBJ1-5; 8 bases map to TRBD1. V shed 6 bases, J shed 5 bases, and the junction held 9 bases outside the gene matches. Germline V gene sequence: CDR1 KGHSH, CDR2 LQKENI. The CDR3 is made up of 15 amino acids. CDR3: CASSAHQGADQPQHF. The DNA of the CDR3 is TGTGCCAGCTCGGCTCATCAGGGGGCAGATCAGCCCCAGCATTTT. Complete variable domain (other parts from reference TRBV18 and TRBJ1-5): NAGVMQNPRHLVRRRGQEARLRCSPMKGHSHVYWYRQLPEEGLKFMVYLQKENIIDESGMPKERFSAEFPKEGPSILRIQQVVRGDSAAYFCASSAHQGADQPQHFGDGTRLSIL.

V and J are TRBV4-1 and TRBJ1-1; possible D gene TRBD1, 5 bases. The CDR3 sequence is 14 residues long. Looked up from germline, CDR1 is MGHRA and CDR2 is YSYEKL. Trimming left V 1 base short and J 1 base short, with 7 bases between. DNA for the CDR3: TGCGCCAGCAGCCAAGTCGACAGGAACACTGAAGCTTTCTTT. This encodes CASSQVDRNTEAFF.

The chain has TRBV30 and TRBJ1-3; 10 bases line up with TRBD1. Germline V gene data show CDR1 as GTSNPN and CDR2 as SVGIG (reference sequence). CDR3 size: 12 residues. V was clipped by 1 base and J by 12 bases; unmatched bases: 3. The CDR3 DNA is TGTGCCTGGAGTGCCGGACAGGGGGACATATATTTT. Translation: CAWSAGQGDIYF. The full variable domain, completed using reference TRBV30 and TRBJ1-3, is SQTIHQWPATLVQPVGSPLSLECTVEGTSNPNLYWYRQAAGRGLQLLFYSVGIGQISSEVPQNLSASRPQDRQFILSSKKLLLSDSGFYLCAWSAGQGDIYFGEGSWLTVV.

This chain joins TRBV5-1 and TRBJ2-3; D gene ambiguous. Trimming took off 1 base at V and 2 bases at J, with 8 bases between the two ends. Germline V CDR1 and CDR2: SGHRS, YFSETQ. The CDR3 consists of 14 residues. The CDR3 nucleotides read TGCGCCAGCAGCTTGCGTTTACTCACAGATACGCAGTATTTT. This translates into CASSLRLLTDTQYF.

This clone was counted a few times. The genes are TRBV7-9 and TRBJ1-2, with D possibly matching TRBD1 (5 bases). The germline V and J ends were trimmed by 7 bases and 8 bases, with 14 bases remaining between them. The CDR3 spans 12 residues. The germline CDR1 and CDR2 sequences are SEHNR and FQNEAQ (reference sequence). The CDR3 sequence: CASINVGEGYTF. Here the CDR3 DNA reads TGTGCCAGCATCAATGTAGGGGAGGGCTACACCTTC.

The rearrangement links TRBV7-8 to TRBJ1-2; D gene ambiguous. The CDR3 contains 16 residues. Trimming took 2 bases from V and 2 from J, leaving 15 bases between them. Germline V CDR1 and CDR2: SGHVS, FQNEAQ. The CDR3 here is CASSLKGPPRNYGYTF. The DNA of the CDR3 is TGTGCCAGCAGCTTAAAGGGTCCCCCTCGGAACTATGGCTACACCTTC.

The rearrangement links TRBV14 to TRBJ2-2, with D unresolved. The V and J ends lost 1 base and 4 bases respectively, with 4 bases between them. Germline CDR1 SGHDN, CDR2 FVKESK. The CDR3 is 13 amino acids. As DNA, the CDR3 is TGTGCCAGCAGCCAAGCTACCACCGGGGAGCTGTTTTTT. As protein: CASSQATTGELFF.

The chain employs TRBV9 and TRBJ2-1; 8 bases line up with TRBD2. With 0 bases clipped from V and 4 bases from J, the junction kept 0 bases outside the gene matches. The germline gives CDR1 SGDLS, CDR2 YYNGEE. CDR3 length equals 14 residues. The CDR3 sequence is CASSVASGYNEQFF. CDR3 sequence (DNA): TGTGCCAGCAGCGTAGCTAGCGGGTACAATGAGCAGTTCTTC.

The chain has TRBV5-5 and TRBJ2-5, with D possibly matching TRBD2 (6 bases). There are 15 residues in the CDR3. CDR1 and CDR2 (germline): SGHKS, YYEKEE (reference sequence). Trimming took 7 bases from V and 4 from J, leaving 20 bases between them. The CDR3 protein is CASGINGRGGETQYF. CDR3 sequence (DNA): TGTGCCAGCGGCATCAACGGGCGGGGAGGAGAGACCCAGTACTTC. Full variable domain (remainder filled in from reference TRBV5-5 and TRBJ2-5): DAGVTQSPTHLIKTRGQQVTLRCSPISGHKSVSWYQQVLGQGPQFIFQYYEKEERGRGNFPDRFSARQFPNYSSELNVNALLLGDSALYLCASGINGRGGETQYFGPGTRLLVL.

The chain carries TRBV7-9 and TRBJ1-4; the D gene is possibly TRBD1 (5 bases). The CDR3 is 16 amino acids. V gave up 3 bases and J gave up 10 bases, with 21 bases separating them. The germline V gene encodes CDR1 SEHNR and CDR2 FQNEAQ (reference sequence). This CDR3 is CASSLGQGLEKGKLFF. The CDR3 region has the DNA TGTGCCAGCAGCTTGGGGCAGGGACTCGAAAAGGGAAAACTGTTTTTT.

The genes are TRBV2 and TRBJ2-5; 9 bases agree with TRBD2. J was trimmed by 2 bases and V by 4 bases; bases with no gene match: 5. The germline V gene has CDR1 SNHLY and CDR2 FYNNEI. The CDR3 is made up of 15 amino acids. CDR3 nucleotide sequence: TGTGCCAGCAGTGGGGGCGGGGGGGAGCAAGAGACCCAGTACTTC. This sequence encodes CASSGGGGEQETQYF.

This clone was seen a few times. The chain combines TRBV27 with TRBJ1-4; a possible D gene is TRBD1 (6 bases). V shed 10 bases and J shed 8 bases, with 17 bases lying between them. CDR3 length: 13 amino acids. Per germline, CDR1 MNHEY and CDR2 SMNVEV (reference sequence). Here the CDR3 DNA reads TGTGCCACCAGGGGAGCCTCTCGGGAAAAACTGTTTTTT. Translated, it gives CATRGASREKLFF.

This sequence joins TRBV18 and TRBJ1-5; D remains ambiguous. The germline CDR1 and CDR2 sequences are KGHSH and LQKENI. The CDR3 sequence is 13 residues long. The V end lost 2 bases, the J end lost 4 bases, and 6 bases lay between the germline ends. The CDR3 nucleotides are TGTGCCAGCTCACCAGGACTGAATCAGCCCCAGCATTTT. The encoded protein is CASSPGLNQPQHF. The full variable domain, with the rest looked up from reference TRBV18 and TRBJ1-5, is NAGVMQNPRHLVRRRGQEARLRCSPMKGHSHVYWYRQLPEEGLKFMVYLQKENIIDESGMPKERFSAEFPKEGPSILRIQQVVRGDSAAYFCASSPGLNQPQHFGDGTRLSIL.

The chain couples TRBV7-8 to TRBJ2-7; 9 bases are shared with TRBD1. Looked up from germline, CDR1 is SGHVS and CDR2 is FQNEAQ. The CDR3 covers 17 residues. Trimming removed 1 base from V and 1 base from J; junction bases left unmatched: 8. This CDR3 is CASSLGPGQGGSYEQYF. The CDR3 nucleotides read TGTGCCAGCAGCTTAGGGCCGGGACAGGGAGGTTCCTACGAGCAGTACTTC.

The count of this clone is one. V and J are TRBV10-3 and TRBJ1-2, with no clear D. Trimming left V 11 bases short and J 0 bases short, with 16 bases between. CDR3 size: 14 residues. The germline CDR1 and CDR2 sequences are ENHRY and SYGVKD. CDR3 bases: TGTGCCGCTTCCGACCCTGTAGCTAACTATGGCTACACCTTC. Its translation: CAASDPVANYGYTF.

The genes are TRBV29-1 and TRBJ2-1, with D maybe TRBD2 (5 bases). V lost 5 bases, J lost 1 base, and 9 bases lay in between. Germline V lookup: CDR1 SQVTM, CDR2 ANQGSEA. This CDR3 comprises 13 residues. CDR3 residues: CSVKRESYNEQFF. CDR3 nucleotide sequence: TGCAGCGTTAAAAGGGAGTCCTACAATGAGCAGTTCTTC.